The clone carrying this T cell receptor (beta chain) was seen once. The sample belongs to a study of blood T cell repertoires in COVID-19. Across the whole study: Samples came from the United States, Italy and Spain, spanning acute and convalescent COVID-19. PBMCs, B-cell-depleted T cells, or T cells provided the cDNA or gDNA that made up the material.

Germline-derived CDR1 and CDR2 are LNHDA and SQIVND (reference sequence). The CDR3 is 17 amino acids. V lost 3 bases and J lost 2; bases outside the gene matches: 13. Authors' methods: Cell counts per sample came from amplifying reference gene primers. TCRdb's copy holds only in-frame clones and misses some; the assay was immunoSEQ multiplex PCR. The V and J calls and clone size were taken over from that table, and D and trimming were inferred from the DNA. This sample has some 280,000 clones, with roughly 89% found just once. J is TRBJ2-7 and V is TRBV19; 7 bases line up with TRBD2. Sequencing was performed on peripheral blood. The receptor's source is a woman aged 40 to 50 who had recovered from COVID-19. CDR3 coding DNA: TGTGCCAGTAGTATTGGACTAGGTCTGGTGACCGCCTACGAGCAGTACTTC. It translates to CASSIGLGLVTAYEQYF.